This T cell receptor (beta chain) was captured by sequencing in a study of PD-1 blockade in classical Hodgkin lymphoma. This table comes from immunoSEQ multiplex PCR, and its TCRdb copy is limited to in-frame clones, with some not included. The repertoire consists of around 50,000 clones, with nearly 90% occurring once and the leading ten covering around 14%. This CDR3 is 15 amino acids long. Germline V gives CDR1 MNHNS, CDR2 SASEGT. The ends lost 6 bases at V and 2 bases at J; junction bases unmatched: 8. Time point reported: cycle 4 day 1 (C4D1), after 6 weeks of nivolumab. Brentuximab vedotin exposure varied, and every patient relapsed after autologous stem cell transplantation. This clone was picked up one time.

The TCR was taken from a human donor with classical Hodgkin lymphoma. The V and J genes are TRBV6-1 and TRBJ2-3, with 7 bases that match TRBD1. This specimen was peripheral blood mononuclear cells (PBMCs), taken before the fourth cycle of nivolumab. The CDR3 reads CASREPGQPTDTQYF. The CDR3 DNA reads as TGTGCCAGCAGGGAACCGGGACAGCCCACAGATACGCAGTATTTT.